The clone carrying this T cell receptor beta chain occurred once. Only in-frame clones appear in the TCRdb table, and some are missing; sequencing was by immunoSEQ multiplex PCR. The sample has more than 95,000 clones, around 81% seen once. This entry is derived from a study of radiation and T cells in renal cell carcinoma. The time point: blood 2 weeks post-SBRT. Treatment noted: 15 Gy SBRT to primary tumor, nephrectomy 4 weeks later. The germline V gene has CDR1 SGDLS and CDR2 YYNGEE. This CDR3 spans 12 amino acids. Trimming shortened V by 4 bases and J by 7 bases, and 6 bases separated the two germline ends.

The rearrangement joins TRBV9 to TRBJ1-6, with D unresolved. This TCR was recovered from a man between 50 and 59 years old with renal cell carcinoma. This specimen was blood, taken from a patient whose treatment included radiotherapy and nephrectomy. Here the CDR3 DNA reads TGTGCCAGCAGCCGGGCCAATTCACCCCTCCACTTT. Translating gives CASSRANSPLHF.